Below are 13 T cell receptor beta chains sequenced from a single sample in a study of T cell changes during pregnancy in multiple sclerosis. Clones were sequenced by immunoSEQ multiplex PCR, and TCRdb holds only the in-frame ones, with some missing. This sample has 43,000 or so clones, with approximately 91% found just once. Material for sequencing was PBMCs (not recorded whether the cells were cultured). The receptors come from a female donor with multiple sclerosis, enrolled in a pregnancy study.

This chain connects TRBV21-1 to TRBJ1-5. TRBV21-1 is classified as a pseudogene. The CDR3 extends over 12 amino acids. CDR3: CAAPKRAQPQHF. The DNA of the CDR3 is TGTGCCGCCCCGAAAAGGGCTCAGCCCCAGCATTTT.

This clone was observed a single time. The CDR3 here is CASSAPSAGQETQYF. As DNA, the CDR3 is TGTGCCAGCAGTGCACCCAGCGCTGGACAAGAGACCCAGTACTTC. V and J are TRBV2 and TRBJ2-5; D is unclear. The V end was cut by 4 bases, the J end by 2 bases, with 14 bases between. The CDR3 runs to 15 residues. The V gene's germline CDR1 is SNHLY and CDR2 FYNNEI.

The chain couples TRBV9 to TRBJ2-5, with D unclear. Germline-derived CDR1 and CDR2 are SGDLS and YYNGEE. The CDR3 spans 14 residues. Deletions cut 3 bases from V and 0 bases from J, with 9 bases between. CDR3 sequence reads: CASSARWYQETQYF. The DNA of the CDR3 is TGTGCCAGCAGCGCAAGGTGGTACCAAGAGACCCAGTACTTC. Full variable domain (remainder filled in from reference TRBV9 and TRBJ2-5): DSGVTQTPKHLITATGQRVTLRCSPRSGDLSVYWYQQSLDQGLQFLIQYYNGEERAKGNILERFSAQQFPDLHSELNLSSLELGDSALYFCASSARWYQETQYFGPGTRLLVL.

The chain has TRBV19 and TRBJ1-1; perhaps TRBD1 as D (5 bases). Deletions cut 3 bases from V and 6 bases from J, with 11 bases between. The CDR3 contains 13 residues. Germline CDR1 is LNHDA and CDR2 is SQIVND (reference sequence). CDR3: CASSILAGAEAFF. DNA for the CDR3: TGTGCCAGTAGTATCCTCGCGGGGGCTGAAGCTTTCTTT.

V and J are TRBV7-9 and TRBJ1-2, with D maybe TRBD1 (6 bases). This CDR3 is built from 15 residues. V was shortened by 1 base and J by 11 bases, with 20 bases between the two germline ends. Germline values: CDR1 SEHNR, CDR2 FQNEAQ (reference sequence). Written as DNA, the CDR3 is TGTGCCAGCAGCTTAGTCCGTCCGGGGGCGTCTATATACACCTTC. Amino acids: CASSLVRPGASIYTF.

This sequence joins TRBV10-3 and TRBJ1-2; D is possibly TRBD1 (5 bases). The CDR3 loop spans 15 amino acids. V lost 4 bases and J lost 4, with 16 bases in between. Germline V lookup: CDR1 ENHRY, CDR2 SYGVKD. The CDR3 coding sequence is TGTGCCATCAGTGGGGGGGAACAGAAGCCCTATGGCTACACCTTC. It translates to CAISGGEQKPYGYTF.

This rearrangement joins TRBV5-1 to TRBJ2-7, with 9 bases that match TRBD1. Trimming cost V 7 bases and J 4 bases; bases outside gene matches: 9. Germline V gene lookup returns CDR1 SGHRS and CDR2 YFSETQ. The CDR3 sequence is 14 residues long. The CDR3 DNA is TGCGCCAGCTCACGGGACAGGGAGTTGTACGAGCAGTACTTC. Translated: CASSRDRELYEQYF.

This clone was found once. This chain connects TRBV5-4 to TRBJ2-1, with TRBD2 matching over 13 bases. From germline, CDR1 is SGHNT and CDR2 YYREEE (reference sequence). The J segment lost 4 bases and the V segment lost 4 bases, leaving 5 bases of the junction unmatched. CDR3 length: 16 amino acids. CDR3 sequence reads: CASSAAGLAGYNEQFF. CDR3 in DNA: TGTGCCAGCAGCGCGGCGGGACTAGCGGGATACAATGAGCAGTTCTTC. Variable domain in full (rest from reference TRBV5-4 and TRBJ2-1): ETGVTQSPTHLIKTRGQQVTLRCSSQSGHNTVSWYQQALGQGPQFIFQYYREEENGRGNFPPRFSGLQFPNYSSELNVNALELDDSALYLCASSAAGLAGYNEQFFGPGTRLTVL.

This sequence joins TRBV7-8 and TRBJ2-2, with 8 bases lining up with TRBD1. The CDR3 extends over 14 amino acids. In germline, CDR1 is SGHVS, CDR2 FQNEAQ. V lost 4 bases and J lost 4; bases outside the gene matches: 2. The CDR3 coding sequence is TGTGCCAGCAGCTGGCAGGGGGCCACCGGGGAGCTGTTTTTT. Translated: CASSWQGATGELFF.

The CDR3: CAISGGLPYEQYF. The CDR3 nucleotides are TGTGCCATCAGTGGGGGACTCCCCTACGAGCAGTACTTC. The chain has TRBV10-3 and TRBJ2-7; D perhaps matches TRBD2 (6 bases). This CDR3 spans 13 amino acids. Germline V lookup: CDR1 ENHRY, CDR2 SYGVKD. Trimming cost V 4 bases and J 2 bases, with 9 bases left between them.

The chain couples TRBV29-1 to TRBJ2-6; a weak D match, TRBD1 (5 bases). Deletions cut 5 bases from V and 2 bases from J, with 16 bases between. Germline V gene lookup returns CDR1 SQVTM and CDR2 ANQGSEA. CDR3 length: 16 amino acids. The CDR3 sequence is CSVRSSGIAGANVLTF. The CDR3 nucleotides read TGCAGCGTTCGATCCTCAGGGATAGCTGGGGCCAACGTCCTGACTTTC.

The chain combines TRBV5-1 with TRBJ2-7, with 9 bases identical to TRBD1. V lost 7 bases, J lost 2 bases, and 10 bases stayed unmatched. The germline V gene has CDR1 SGHRS and CDR2 YFSETQ. There are 15 residues in the CDR3. CDR3 coding DNA: TGCGCCAGCGGACCGGGACAGGGAACCACCTACGAGCAGTACTTC. The encoded protein is CASGPGQGTTYEQYF.

The CDR3 sequence: CASSHAYLHPREVETQYF. DNA for the CDR3: TGCGCCAGCAGCCACGCGTACTTGCATCCAAGAGAGGTTGAGACCCAGTACTTC. The chain links TRBV4-1 to TRBJ2-5; D is unresolved. Per germline, CDR1 MGHRA and CDR2 YSYEKL. V lost 3 bases and J 5 bases, leaving 25 bases between the germline ends. The CDR3 sequence is 18 residues long.